These 5 T cell receptor beta chains were all obtained from the same sample, sequenced in a study of blood T cell repertoires in COVID-19. Profiling relied on immunoSEQ multiplex PCR, and the TCRdb table lists in-frame clones only, not all of them. There are about 200,000 clones in the sample; more than 85% occur only once, and about 10% lies in the top ten. Material for sequencing was peripheral blood. Receptors were obtained from a woman aged 45-59 years with COVID-19, enrolled during active disease.

This chain joins TRBV19 and TRBJ1-1, with 7 nucleotides matching TRBD1. V dropped 9 bases and J dropped 4; count of bases not matched to a gene: 5. CDR1 is LNHDA, CDR2 SQIVND, per germline (reference sequence). This CDR3 is 12 amino acids long. CDR3 sequence (DNA): TGTGCCAGCGAACAGGGGCGCACTGAAGCTTTCTTT. Translated: CASEQGRTEAFF.

V and J are TRBV5-1 and TRBJ2-2; D is possibly TRBD1 (5 bases). The CDR3 spans 14 residues. Germline-derived CDR1 and CDR2 are SGHRS and YFSETQ. V lost 0 bases and J 5 bases, leaving 8 bases between the germline ends. CDR3 region: CASSLVRVTGELFF. The CDR3, as DNA: TGCGCCAGCAGCTTGGTCAGGGTGACCGGGGAGCTGTTTTTT.

The chain uses TRBV5-1 and TRBJ2-5, with D possibly TRBD1 on 6 matching bases. V was shortened by 6 bases and J by 2 bases, with 17 bases between the two germline ends. The length of the CDR3 is 15 residues. CDR1 and CDR2 (germline): SGHRS, YFSETQ. CDR3 sequence (DNA): TGCGCCAGCACCCCCAGACAGGCGACACAAGAGACCCAGTACTTC. The encoded protein is CASTPRQATQETQYF.

This chain uses TRBV9 with TRBJ1-2, with 8 bases lining up with TRBD1. The CDR3 consists of 13 residues. Losses at the gene ends were 2 bases for V and 8 bases for J; bases not matched to a gene: 5. The V gene's germline CDR1 is SGDLS and CDR2 YYNGEE. The CDR3 is CASSVDRAGGYTF. The CDR3 bases are TGTGCCAGCAGCGTGGACAGGGCAGGAGGCTACACCTTC.

The V and J genes are TRBV19 and TRBJ1-5, with D perhaps TRBD1 (6 bases). CDR1 LNHDA and CDR2 SQIVND come from the germline V gene (reference sequence). V dropped 0 bases and J dropped 4 bases, with 13 bases sitting between them. The CDR3 length is 16 residues. CDR3 sequence reads: CASSIDTGRLNQPQHF. In DNA, the CDR3 is TGTGCCAGTAGTATAGATACAGGGCGATTGAATCAGCCCCAGCATTTT. The whole variable domain, filled in from reference TRBV19 and TRBJ1-5, reads DGGITQSPKYLFRKEGQNVTLSCEQNLNHDAMYWYRQDPGQGLRLIYYSQIVNDFQKGDIAEGYSVSREKKESFPLTVTSAQKNPTAFYLCASSIDTGRLNQPQHFGDGTRLSIL.